These 17 T cell receptor beta chains share one sample of origin, sequenced in a study of blood T cell repertoires in COVID-19. Clones were sequenced by immunoSEQ multiplex PCR, and TCRdb holds only the in-frame ones, with some missing. Found here are 130,000 to 150,000 clones, approximately 85% of them singletons; the top ten hold 8%. Sequencing was carried out using peripheral blood. The receptor set was obtained from a woman aged 55-70 years with COVID-19, enrolled during active disease.

The rearrangement links TRBV7-2 to TRBJ1-3; no reliable D call. Between the trimmed V and J ends, which lost 1 base and 4 bases, there was a span of 8 bases. The CDR3 totals 14 residues. The V gene's germline CDR1 is SGHTA and CDR2 FQGNSA. CDR3 sequence reads: CASSLGSGGNTIYF. Here the CDR3 DNA reads TGTGCCAGCAGCTTAGGATCGGGGGGAAACACCATATATTTT.

The chain links TRBV7-9 to TRBJ1-2; 10 bases are a match to TRBD1. With V trimmed by 1 base and J by 6 bases, 5 bases remained unmatched. The CDR3 runs to 15 residues. Per the germline V gene, CDR1 is SEHNR and CDR2 is FQNEAQ (reference sequence). CDR3 bases: TGTGCCAGCAGCTTAGGACGGGGACAGGGGAATGGCTACACCTTC. Protein product: CASSLGRGQGNGYTF.

Concerning this clone: A read error may produce the germline difference seen at one junction end. The genes are TRBV7-2 and TRBJ1-6, with D tentatively TRBD1 (6 bases). The CDR3 has 12 residues. Germline V lookup: CDR1 SGHTA, CDR2 FQGNSA. The CDR3 region has the DNA TGTGCCAGCAGCTCCCCCCGGGACACCAAACGATTT. It specifies CASSSPRDTKRF. Full variable domain (remainder filled in from reference TRBV7-2 and TRBJ1-6): GAGVSQSPSNKVTEKGKDVELRCDPISGHTALYWYRQSLGQGLEFLIYFQGNSAPDKSGLPSDRFSAERTGGSVSTLTIQRTQQEDSAVYLCASSSPRDTKRFGNGTRLTVT.

The chain employs TRBV6-1 and TRBJ1-2; 8 bases align to TRBD1. After removal of 1 base from V and 5 bases from J, the junction contained 3 bases not matched to a gene. Germline CDR1 and CDR2: MNHNS and SASEGT. CDR3 size: 14 residues. CDR3: CASSEVDRVYGYTF. The DNA of the CDR3 is TGTGCCAGCAGTGAAGTGGACAGGGTGTATGGCTACACCTTC.

The J gene is TRBJ2-7, the V gene TRBV20-1, with 8 bases lining up with TRBD2. Germline trimming cut 3 bases from V and 5 bases from J; bases unmatched to any gene: 0. Germline-derived CDR1 and CDR2 are DFQATT and SNEGSKA (reference sequence). The CDR3 loop spans 11 amino acids. The CDR3 reads CSASGRDEQYF. CDR3 coding DNA: TGCAGTGCTAGCGGGAGGGACGAGCAGTACTTC.

DNA of the CDR3: TGTGCCAGCAGCCTACAGGGGCGGAACACTGAAGCTTTCTTT. Encoded protein: CASSLQGRNTEAFF. This rearrangement joins TRBV3-1 (or the pseudogene TRBV3-2) to TRBJ1-1; TRBD1 agrees at 7 bases. Losses at the gene ends were 4 bases for V and 1 base for J; bases not matched to a gene: 3. The germline V gene encodes CDR1 LGHDT and CDR2 YNNKEL (reference sequence). The CDR3 has 14 residues.

This clone was picked up one time. This chain uses TRBV15 with TRBJ2-5, with D maybe TRBD1 (6 bases). The length of the CDR3 is 15 residues. Germline V gene sequence: CDR1 LNHNV, CDR2 YYDKDF (reference sequence). The germline V and J ends were trimmed by 3 bases and 2 bases, with 13 bases remaining between them. As DNA, the CDR3 is TGTGCCACCAGCAGGGGGGCCCTCATACAAGAGACCCAGTACTTC. Translation: CATSRGALIQETQYF.

The CDR3 DNA follows: TGTGCCAGCAGCCCCGCAAGCGGACTAGCGGGAGCTAATGAGCAGTTCTTC. It specifies CASSPASGLAGANEQFF. The chain combines TRBV3-1 (or the pseudogene TRBV3-2) with TRBJ2-1; 13 nucleotides align to TRBD2. Germline V lookup: CDR1 LGHDT, CDR2 YNNKEL (reference sequence). The V gene end was trimmed by 4 bases and the J gene end by 7 bases; junction bases not matched to a gene: 10. CDR3 length: 17 amino acids.

V is TRBV4-3 and J is TRBJ1-1; no definite D call. The CDR3 totals 15 residues. The V gene's germline CDR1 is LGHNA and CDR2 YSLEER. The ends were cut back, 2 bases at V and 3 bases at J, with 13 bases in the middle. The CDR3 region is CASSQRPGGDTEAFF. The CDR3 coding sequence is TGCGCCAGCAGCCAACGCCCCGGTGGAGACACTGAAGCTTTCTTT.

This chain uses TRBV5-1 with TRBJ2-1, with 7 nucleotides matching TRBD2. From germline, CDR1 is SGHRS and CDR2 YFSETQ. There are 16 residues in the CDR3. V dropped 4 bases and J dropped 10; count of bases not matched to a gene: 17. The CDR3: CASSPGLRGGGSEQFF. CDR3 in DNA: TGCGCCAGCAGCCCGGGCCTTAGAGGCGGGGGTTCGGAGCAGTTCTTC.

The chain employs TRBV7-9 and TRBJ1-2; no firm D call. Trimming stripped 9 bases from V and 3 bases from J, with 11 bases between. The length of the CDR3 is 12 residues. Germline V gene sequence: CDR1 SEHNR, CDR2 FQNEAQ (reference sequence). CDR3 amino acids: CASSKEDYGYTF. The CDR3 DNA is TGTGCCAGTTCAAAGGAGGACTATGGCTACACCTTC.

The J gene is TRBJ2-7, the V gene TRBV5-1; D is possibly TRBD2 (5 bases). The CDR3 covers 14 residues. V was shortened by 1 base and J by 4 bases, with 12 bases between the two germline ends. Germline-derived CDR1 and CDR2 are SGHRS and YFSETQ. The CDR3 region has the DNA TGCGCCAGCAGCTTGCGGGGTTCCGGGTACGAGCAGTACTTC. It translates to CASSLRGSGYEQYF.

There are a few counts of this clone. The chain couples TRBV5-1 to TRBJ2-2; D is unresolved. Trimming cost V 0 bases and J 4 bases, with 7 bases left between them. Germline values: CDR1 SGHRS, CDR2 YFSETQ. This CDR3 spans 14 amino acids. CDR3 bases: TGCGCCAGCAGCTTGGGACACCTCACCGGGGAGCTGTTTTTT. Translated: CASSLGHLTGELFF.

V is TRBV7-9 and J is TRBJ1-6; TRBD1 agrees at 10 bases. Trimming cost V 5 bases and J 7 bases; bases outside gene matches: 5. There are 15 residues in the CDR3. Germline CDR1 reads SEHNR; CDR2 reads FQNEAQ (reference sequence). The CDR3 sequence: CASSPGTGVNSPLHF. The CDR3 DNA sequence: TGTGCCAGCAGCCCCGGGACAGGGGTAAATTCACCCCTCCACTTT. Drawing the rest from reference TRBV7-9 and TRBJ1-6, the complete variable domain is DTGVSQNPRHKITKRGQNVTFRCDPISEHNRLYWYRQTLGQGPEFLTYFQNEAQLEKSRLLSDRFSAERPKGSFSTLEIQRTEQGDSAMYLCASSPGTGVNSPLHFGNGTRLTVT.

CDR3 sequence reads: CASSQNADSPLHF. DNA of the CDR3: TGTGCCAGCAGCCAAAACGCGGATTCACCCCTCCACTTT. The gene calls are TRBV3-1 (or the pseudogene TRBV3-2) and TRBJ1-6; D remains ambiguous. The CDR3 loop spans 13 amino acids. V lost 2 bases, J lost 8 bases, and 7 bases lay in between. Germline V CDR1 and CDR2: LGHDT, YNNKEL (reference sequence).

The chain couples TRBV4-3 to TRBJ2-2, with TRBD1 matching over 8 bases. The CDR3 loop spans 17 amino acids. Per the germline V gene, CDR1 is LGHNA and CDR2 is YSLEER. V lost 0 bases to trimming and J lost 4 bases; unmatched junction nucleotides: 7. This CDR3 is CASSQETGQGSTGELFF. The CDR3 coding sequence is TGCGCCAGCAGCCAAGAAACAGGACAGGGAAGCACCGGGGAGCTGTTTTTT.

About this clone itself: Distinct nucleotide sequences in the sample also encode this CDR3. The chain combines TRBV4-2 with TRBJ2-1; 12 nucleotides align to TRBD2. The CDR3 is 16 residues long. J lost 4 bases, V lost 2 bases, and 3 bases had no gene match. The germline CDR1 and CDR2 sequences are LGHNA and YNFKEQ. CDR3 residues: CASSQRTSGAYNEQFF. The CDR3 nucleotides are TGTGCCAGCAGCCAAAGGACTAGCGGGGCGTACAATGAGCAGTTCTTC.